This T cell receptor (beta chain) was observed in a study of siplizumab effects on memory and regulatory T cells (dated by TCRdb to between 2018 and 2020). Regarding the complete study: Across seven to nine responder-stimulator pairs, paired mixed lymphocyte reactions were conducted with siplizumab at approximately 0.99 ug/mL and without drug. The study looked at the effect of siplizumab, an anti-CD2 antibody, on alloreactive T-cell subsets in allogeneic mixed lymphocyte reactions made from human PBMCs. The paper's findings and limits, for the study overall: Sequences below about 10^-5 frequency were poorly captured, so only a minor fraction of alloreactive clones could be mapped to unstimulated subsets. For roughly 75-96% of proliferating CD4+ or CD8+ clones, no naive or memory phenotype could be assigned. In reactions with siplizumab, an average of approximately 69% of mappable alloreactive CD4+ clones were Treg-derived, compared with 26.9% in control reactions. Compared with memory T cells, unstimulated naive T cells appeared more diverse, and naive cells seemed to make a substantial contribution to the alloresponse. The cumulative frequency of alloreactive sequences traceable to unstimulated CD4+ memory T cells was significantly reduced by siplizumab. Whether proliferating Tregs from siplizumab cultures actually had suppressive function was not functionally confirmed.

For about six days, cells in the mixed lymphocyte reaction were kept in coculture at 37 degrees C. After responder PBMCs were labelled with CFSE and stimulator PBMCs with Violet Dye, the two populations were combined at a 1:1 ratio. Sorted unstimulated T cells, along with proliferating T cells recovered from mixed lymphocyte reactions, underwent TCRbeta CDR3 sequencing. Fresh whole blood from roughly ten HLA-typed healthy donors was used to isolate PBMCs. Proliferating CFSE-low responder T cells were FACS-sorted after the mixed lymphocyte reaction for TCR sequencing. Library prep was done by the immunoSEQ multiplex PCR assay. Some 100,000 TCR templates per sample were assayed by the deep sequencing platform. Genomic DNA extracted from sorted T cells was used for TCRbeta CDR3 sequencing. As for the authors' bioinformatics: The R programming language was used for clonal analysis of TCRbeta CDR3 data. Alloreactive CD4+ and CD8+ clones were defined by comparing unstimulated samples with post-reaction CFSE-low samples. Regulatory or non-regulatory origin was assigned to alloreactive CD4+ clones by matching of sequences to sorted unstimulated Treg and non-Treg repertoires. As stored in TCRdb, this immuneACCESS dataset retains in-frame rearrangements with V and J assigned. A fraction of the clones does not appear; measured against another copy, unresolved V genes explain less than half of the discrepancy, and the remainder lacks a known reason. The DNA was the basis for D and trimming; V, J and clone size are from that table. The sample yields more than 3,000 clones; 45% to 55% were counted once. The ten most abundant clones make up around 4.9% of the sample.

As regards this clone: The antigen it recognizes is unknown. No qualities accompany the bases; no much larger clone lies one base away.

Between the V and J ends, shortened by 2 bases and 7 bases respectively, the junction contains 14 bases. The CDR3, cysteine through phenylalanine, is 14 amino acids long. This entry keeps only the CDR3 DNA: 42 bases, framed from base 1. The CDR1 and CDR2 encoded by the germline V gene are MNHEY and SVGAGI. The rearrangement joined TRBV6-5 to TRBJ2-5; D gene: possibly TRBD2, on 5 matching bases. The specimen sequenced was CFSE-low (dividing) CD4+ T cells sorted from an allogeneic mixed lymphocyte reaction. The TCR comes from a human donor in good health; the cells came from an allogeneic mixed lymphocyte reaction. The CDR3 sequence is CASSYGSGSGTQYF. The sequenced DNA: TGTGCCAGCAGTTACGGGTCGGGGTCCGGGACCCAGTACTTC.